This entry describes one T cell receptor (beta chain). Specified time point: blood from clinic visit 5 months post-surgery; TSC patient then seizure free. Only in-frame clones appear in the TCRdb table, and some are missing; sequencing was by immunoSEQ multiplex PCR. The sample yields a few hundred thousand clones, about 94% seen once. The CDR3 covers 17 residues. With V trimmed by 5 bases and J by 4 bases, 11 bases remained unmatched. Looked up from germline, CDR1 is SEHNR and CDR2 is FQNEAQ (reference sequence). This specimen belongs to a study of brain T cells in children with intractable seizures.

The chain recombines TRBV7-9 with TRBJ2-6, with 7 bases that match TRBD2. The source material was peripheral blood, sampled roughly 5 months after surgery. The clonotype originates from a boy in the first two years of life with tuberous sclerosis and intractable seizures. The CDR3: CASSPWGGAAGANVLTF. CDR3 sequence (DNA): TGTGCCAGCAGCCCCTGGGGAGGGGCTGCCGGGGCCAACGTCCTGACTTTC.